This T cell receptor (beta chain) emerged from a study of cytomegalovirus exposure and HLA in healthy donors. J gave up 2 bases and V 4 bases, and 5 bases lay outside the gene matches. Germline V gives CDR1 SGHKS, CDR2 YYEKEE (reference sequence). This CDR3 contains 14 residues. Notes on the study in general: A later analysis appeared to link common viral pathogens to several of the most significant clusters.

In the case of this clone: Antigen unknown.

A multiplex PCR was run with 60 Vbeta primers and 13 Jbeta primers. Assay: immunoSEQ multiplex PCR; the TCRdb copy retains only in-frame clones and omits some. Counted here are some 180,000 clones, about 78% occurring once; the ten biggest clones make up less than 3.5%. Sequenced material: PBMCs. V usage is TRBV5-5 and J usage is TRBJ2-5; 7 bases map to TRBD2. This clonotype originated in a woman in her 30s in good health and CMV-seronegative. CDR3 nucleotides: TGTGCCAGCAGCCTCGGGGGGATACAAGAGACCCAGTACTTC. Residues: CASSLGGIQETQYF. Combining the CDR3 with reference TRBV5-5 and TRBJ2-5 gives the whole variable domain DAGVTQSPTHLIKTRGQQVTLRCSPISGHKSVSWYQQVLGQGPQFIFQYYEKEERGRGNFPDRFSARQFPNYSSELNVNALLLGDSALYLCASSLGGIQETQYFGPGTRLLVL.